This TCR beta chain came from a study of type 1 and type 2 diabetes patients. This clonotype was seen repeatedly, ten times or more. The PCR template was genomic DNA. Multiplex PCR with 30 forward and 13 reverse primers amplified the TCR beta CDR3. TCRdb reprocessed the multiplex PCR reads with MiXCR, giving one entry per CDR3 protein. The sample contains more than 250,000 distinct CDR3 sequences, roughly 44% of which appear only once. The origin of this receptor is a man between 18 and 35 years old with type 2 diabetes. The specimen was peripheral blood mononuclear cells (PBMCs).

The CDR3 sequence: CASRVHVYYGYTF. CDR3 sequence (DNA): TGTGCCAGCAGAGTACACGTTTACTATGGCTACACCTTC. The genes are TRBV2 and TRBJ1-2, with unresolved D. Germline V gene data show CDR1 as SNHLY and CDR2 as FYNNEI. V was clipped by 6 bases and J by 3 bases, with 11 bases between them. This CDR3 comprises 13 residues.